This TCR beta chain was profiled in a study of blood T cell repertoires in COVID-19. Study summary: Sample material is recorded as cDNA or gDNA derived from T cells, B-cell-depleted T cells, or PBMCs.

As originally analysed: The authors estimated nucleated cell counts from reference gene primer amplification. Measured with immunoSEQ multiplex PCR; TCRdb has only the in-frame clones, and not every one. That table supplies the V and J calls and clone size; D and trimming were determined from the DNA. Of about 130,000 clones in the sample, approximately 85% were seen once. The germline CDR1 and CDR2 sequences are MGHDK and SYGVNS. The trim removed 5 bases at V and 5 bases at J, leaving 2 bases unmatched. The CDR3 runs 13 residues. The chain joins TRBV25-1 to TRBJ1-5, with 8 bases fitting TRBD1. The TCR comes from a human donor in a cohort sampled during active COVID-19. Sequenced: peripheral blood. The CDR3 DNA reads as TGTGCCAGCAGTTTGACAGGGGATCAGCCCCAGCATTTT. Protein product: CASSLTGDQPQHF.